This entry lists 23 T cell receptor beta chains sequenced from one sample in a study of technical replicates of blood from a few donors. Sequenced by immunoSEQ multiplex PCR; TCRdb stores in-frame clones only, minus some. Among approximately 75,000 clones listed, more than 90% were seen once. Material for sequencing was T cells isolated from PBMCs. Receptors originate from a human donor in good health.

Worth noting for this clone: The sample holds other DNA sequences that translate to the same CDR3. The chain has TRBV27 and TRBJ1-1, with D unresolved. The CDR3 is 13 amino acids. V lost 3 bases, J lost 2 bases, and 7 bases lay in between. Germline CDR1 MNHEY, CDR2 SMNVEV (reference sequence). The CDR3 sequence: CASSFAGNTEAFF. DNA for the CDR3: TGTGCCAGCAGTTTCGCGGGAAACACTGAAGCTTTCTTT.

The chain joins TRBV11-1 to TRBJ2-3; 12 bases are a match to TRBD2. The CDR3 totals 16 residues. Trimming took 5 bases from V and 2 from J; bases not matched to a gene: 5. CDR1 and CDR2 (germline): SGHAT, FQDESV (reference sequence). The CDR3 DNA reads as TGTGCCAGCAGCCCCGGGACTAGCGGGCACACAGATACGCAGTATTTT. It is translated as CASSPGTSGHTDTQYF.

V is TRBV9 and J is TRBJ1-5; D not certain. The CDR3 loop spans 17 amino acids. Germline lookup yields CDR1 SGDLS and CDR2 YYNGEE. Trimming took off 5 bases at V and 4 bases at J, with 22 bases between the two ends. CDR3 nucleotide sequence: TGTGCCAGCAGTCAATCCGGGTCCCTACAAGGAAATCAGCCCCAGCATTTT. Translated: CASSQSGSLQGNQPQHF.

J is TRBJ2-7 and V is TRBV10-1; D might be TRBD2 (6 bases). This CDR3 is built from 15 residues. Germline V CDR1 and CDR2: WNHNN, SYGVQD (reference sequence). The V end lost 4 bases, the J end lost 3 bases, and 16 bases lay between the germline ends. The CDR3 bases are TGCGCCAGCAGTGTTAAAGTACGGGAGTACTACGAGCAGTACTTC. Protein sequence: CASSVKVREYYEQYF.

This clone was observed a single time. The chain uses TRBV28 and TRBJ2-7; D is perhaps TRBD1 (6 bases). Trimming took 7 bases from V and 5 from J, leaving 18 bases between them. CDR3 length: 14 residues. Germline CDR1 MDHEN, CDR2 SYDVKM. The CDR3, as DNA: TGTGCCAGCACCCCGACCGGACAGATCCACGAGCAGTACTTC. Protein product: CASTPTGQIHEQYF.

The gene calls are TRBV7-9 and TRBJ2-1, with 7 bases fitting TRBD2. CDR3 size: 11 residues. The J segment lost 3 bases and the V segment lost 11 bases, leaving 1 base of the junction unmatched. Looked up from germline, CDR1 is SEHNR and CDR2 is FQNEAQ (reference sequence). The CDR3 loop is CAGEGYNEQFF. The CDR3 nucleotides are TGTGCCGGGGAGGGCTACAATGAGCAGTTCTTC.

The chain couples TRBV28 to TRBJ1-2; 9 positions match TRBD1. V trimming: 7 bases; J trimming: 4 bases; junction bases outside the gene matches: 4. Germline CDR1 reads MDHEN; CDR2 reads SYDVKM. The CDR3 contains 13 residues. The CDR3 DNA reads as TGTGCCAGCAATGAGGGACAGGGCTATGGCTACACCTTC. Translating it yields CASNEGQGYGYTF.

The J gene is TRBJ2-1, the V gene TRBV19; 15 bases align to TRBD2. The V gene end was trimmed by 3 bases and the J gene end by 9 bases; junction bases not matched to a gene: 6. The CDR3 is 16 residues long. The germline gives CDR1 LNHDA, CDR2 SQIVND (reference sequence). The CDR3 sequence is CASSIHGTSGRTEQFF. As DNA, the CDR3 is TGTGCCAGTAGTATCCATGGGACTAGCGGGAGGACTGAGCAGTTCTTC.

The chain employs TRBV19 and TRBJ1-3; 11 bases are shared with TRBD1. Trimming cost V 4 bases and J 3 bases; bases outside gene matches: 5. The CDR3 is 16 residues long. Looked up from germline, CDR1 is LNHDA and CDR2 is SQIVND (reference sequence). The CDR3 loop reads CASSTTGTGGGNTIYF. DNA of the CDR3: TGTGCCAGTAGTACTACTGGGACAGGGGGTGGAAACACCATATATTTT.

The chain is built from TRBV11-3 and TRBJ2-1; 8 positions match TRBD2. The germline V gene encodes CDR1 SGHNT and CDR2 YENEEA. V shed 1 base, J shed 7 bases, and the junction held 6 bases outside the gene matches. This CDR3 is 15 amino acids long. CDR3 sequence: CASSLVGGRNNEQFF. Here the CDR3 DNA reads TGTGCCAGCAGCTTAGTAGGCGGGAGGAATAATGAGCAGTTCTTC.

Concerning this clone: Germline and junction disagree at one end, which may indicate a read error. This chain uses TRBV29-1 with TRBJ1-5, with 8 nucleotides matching TRBD1. The germline gives CDR1 SQVTM, CDR2 ANQGSEA. The CDR3 sequence is 12 residues long. The CDR3 is CSGGNSNQPQHF. The CDR3 DNA sequence: TGTTCAGGGGGCAATAGCAATCAGCCCCAGCATTTT.

The CDR3 region is CASSKATGRNTEAFF. The CDR3 region has the DNA TGTGCCAGCAGCAAGGCGACAGGGAGGAACACTGAAGCTTTCTTT. The gene calls are TRBV9 and TRBJ1-1; the match to TRBD1 covers 7 bases. V shed 4 bases and J 1 base; nucleotides not matched to a gene: 7. The CDR3 is 15 amino acids. CDR1 is SGDLS and CDR2 is YYNGEE in the germline V gene.

The V and J genes are TRBV28 and TRBJ1-3; the D is unclear. Germline V gives CDR1 MDHEN, CDR2 SYDVKM. The ends were cut back, 4 bases at V and 0 bases at J, with 10 bases in the middle. The CDR3 is 15 amino acids. CDR3: CASSSPPGSGNTIYF. CDR3 coding DNA: TGTGCCAGCAGTTCCCCCCCAGGCTCTGGAAACACCATATATTTT.

The chain links TRBV5-1 to TRBJ2-7; TRBD2 aligns across 11 bases. Germline V gene data show CDR1 as SGHRS and CDR2 as YFSETQ. The CDR3 runs to 16 residues. J gave up 4 bases and V 3 bases, and 9 bases lay outside the gene matches. The CDR3 reads CASSWAGGTSGYEQYF. DNA of the CDR3: TGCGCCAGCAGCTGGGCGGGTGGGACTAGCGGTTACGAGCAGTACTTC.

The CDR3, as DNA: TGTGCCAGTACTACGGGACTAGCGGGAGTCGGTGAGCAGTTCTTC. Translation gives CASTTGLAGVGEQFF. This chain links TRBV19 with TRBJ2-1, with 14 bases fitting TRBD2. Germline V gene lookup returns CDR1 LNHDA and CDR2 SQIVND (reference sequence). Unmatched junction bases numbered 8, after V lost 7 bases and J lost 9 bases. This CDR3 has 15 amino acids.

This clone appeared once. The chain recombines TRBV30 with TRBJ2-1; 14 nucleotides align to TRBD2. CDR3 length equals 15 residues. Looked up from germline, CDR1 is GTSNPN and CDR2 is SVGIG (reference sequence). V was pared by 4 bases and J by 8 bases, with 7 bases of the junction left unmatched. The CDR3 region is CAWTPGLAGEDEQFF. In DNA form, the CDR3 reads TGTGCCTGGACTCCGGGACTAGCGGGAGAAGATGAGCAGTTCTTC.

The V and J genes are TRBV27 and TRBJ1-5, with 8 bases fitting TRBD1. J gave up 5 bases and V 4 bases, and 13 bases lay outside the gene matches. Germline V gene sequence: CDR1 MNHEY, CDR2 SMNVEV (reference sequence). This CDR3 has 17 residues. CDR3 sequence: CASSSFGTGHFYQPQHF. For the CDR3, the DNA is TGTGCCAGCAGTTCTTTCGGGACAGGCCACTTCTATCAGCCCCAGCATTTT.

V and J are TRBV20-1 and TRBJ2-5, with TRBD2 identical over 7 bases. Trimming removed 7 bases from V and 5 bases from J; junction bases left unmatched: 4. The CDR3 is 11 residues long. Germline assignment: CDR1 DFQATT and CDR2 SNEGSKA (reference sequence). CDR3 sequence reads: CSGREYETQYF. The CDR3 DNA follows: TGCAGTGGGCGGGAGTATGAGACCCAGTACTTC.

The CDR3 DNA sequence: TGTGCCTGGAGTAGAGTACTAGCGGGGAACTACAATGAGCAGTTCTTC. Translated: CAWSRVLAGNYNEQFF. This chain links TRBV30 with TRBJ2-1; 10 nucleotides line up with TRBD2. V trimming: 2 bases; J trimming: 3 bases; junction bases outside the gene matches: 7. The CDR3 sequence is 16 residues long. The germline CDR1 and CDR2 sequences are GTSNPN and SVGIG (reference sequence).

This chain links TRBV4-1 with TRBJ1-1, with 7 bases identical to TRBD1. Trimming took 0 bases from V and 6 from J; bases not matched to a gene: 1. CDR1 is MGHRA, CDR2 YSYEKL, per germline. The length of the CDR3 is 13 residues. Here the CDR3 DNA reads TGCGCCAGCAGCCAAGAGCAGGGGGCTGAAGCTTTCTTT. Translated: CASSQEQGAEAFF.

The chain is built from TRBV30 and TRBJ1-1, with a possible D match to TRBD1 (6 bases). Trimming removed 2 bases from V and 5 bases from J, with 15 bases in between. CDR1 is GTSNPN, CDR2 SVGIG, per germline (reference sequence). This CDR3 is 14 amino acids long. CDR3 loop: CAWSKDSMGTEAFF. The CDR3 DNA reads TGTGCCTGGAGTAAGGACAGTATGGGGACTGAAGCTTTCTTT. Full variable domain (remainder filled in from reference TRBV30 and TRBJ1-1): SQTIHQWPATLVQPVGSPLSLECTVEGTSNPNLYWYRQAAGRGLQLLFYSVGIGQISSEVPQNLSASRPQDRQFILSSKKLLLSDSGFYLCAWSKDSMGTEAFFGQGTRLTVV.

This clone was observed a single time. This chain connects TRBV11-2 to TRBJ1-5; D not resolved. The CDR3 is made up of 14 amino acids. Germline loops: CDR1 SGHAT, CDR2 FQNNGV. With 6 bases removed from V and 2 bases from J, the gap between germline ends came to 11 bases. CDR3 in amino acids: CASSNGFRNQPQHF. For the CDR3, the DNA is TGTGCCAGCAGTAACGGGTTTCGCAATCAGCCCCAGCATTTT.

This clone was found once. J is TRBJ1-1 and V is TRBV5-6, with a possible D match to TRBD1 (5 bases). Deletions cut 0 bases from V and 4 bases from J, with 10 bases between. This CDR3 region has 14 residues. Germline assignment: CDR1 SGHDT and CDR2 YYEEEE. CDR3 loop: CASSLEGRATEAFF. The CDR3 bases are TGTGCCAGCAGCTTGGAAGGCAGGGCCACTGAAGCTTTCTTT.